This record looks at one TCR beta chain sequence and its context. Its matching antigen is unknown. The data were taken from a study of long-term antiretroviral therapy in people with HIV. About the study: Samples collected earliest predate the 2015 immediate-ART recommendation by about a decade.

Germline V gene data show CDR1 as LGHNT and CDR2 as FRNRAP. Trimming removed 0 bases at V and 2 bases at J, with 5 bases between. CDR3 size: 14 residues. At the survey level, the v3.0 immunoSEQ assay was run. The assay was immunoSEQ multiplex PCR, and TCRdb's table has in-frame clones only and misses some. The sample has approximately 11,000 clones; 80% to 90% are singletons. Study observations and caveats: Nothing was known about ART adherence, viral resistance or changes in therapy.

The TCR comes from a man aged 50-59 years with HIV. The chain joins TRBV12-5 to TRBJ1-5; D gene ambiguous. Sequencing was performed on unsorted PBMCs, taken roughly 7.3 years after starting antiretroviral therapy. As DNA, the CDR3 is TGTGCTAGTGGTTTGGTACTGGGCAATCAGCCCCAGCATTTT. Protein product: CASGLVLGNQPQHF. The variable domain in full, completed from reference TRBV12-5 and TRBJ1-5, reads DARVTQTPRHKVTEMGQEVTMRCQPILGHNTVFWYRQTMMQGLELLAYFRNRAPLDDSGMPKDRFSAEMPDATLATLKIQPSEPRDSAVYFCASGLVLGNQPQHFGDGTRLSIL.